Listed below are T cell receptor beta chains from one sample, sequenced in a study of T cells after somatic rescue of genetic block. Sequencing used immunoSEQ multiplex PCR; TCRdb keeps in-frame clones, though not all of them. The data show 55,000 or so clones, roughly 96% seen once. Sequenced input: peripheral blood mononuclear cells (PBMCs). The origin of the receptors is a child younger than two. Each CDR3 is given with its conserved first and last residue. Each record gives: clone size, J gene, V gene, D gene, CDR3 DNA, CDR3 protein. The D gene is left open where the match is weak. Rows may omit the clone size; those that give it use once, few, many or a size class.

>-|TRBJ1-3|TRBV28|-
TGTGCCAGCAGTTTAGTCAGGTTCTCTGGAAACACCATATATTTT
CASSLVRFSGNTIYF
>-|TRBJ2-7|TRBV19|TRBD1
TGTGCCAGTAGTTACGGGCAGGGGGAGTTCTACGAGCAGTACTTC
CASSYGQGEFYEQYF
>-|TRBJ2-5|TRBV7-3|TRBD2
TGTGCCAGCAGCGTATTAGCGGGAATAGGGGAGACCCAGTACTTC
CASSVLAGIGETQYF
>-|TRBJ1-2|TRBV28|TRBD1
TGTGCCAGCAGTGCCGGACAGGTGCTTAACTATGGCTACACCTTC
CASSAGQVLNYGYTF
>-|TRBJ1-3|TRBV7-9|TRBD1
TGTGCCAGCATCCTTAACGGGACAGGGTCTGGAAACACCATATATTTT
CASILNGTGSGNTIYF
>once|TRBJ1-1|TRBV6-5|-
TGTGCCAGCAGGCCCCGAACAGGGCCGTACACTGAAGCTTTCTTT
CASRPRTGPYTEAFF
>-|TRBJ2-7|TRBV10-1|-
TGCGCCAGCAGTGAGGGACAATCCTACGAGCAGTACTTC
CASSEGQSYEQYF
>-|TRBJ2-3|TRBV28|-
TGTGCCAGCAGTTTTTTGGGGGAAAGACCCACAGATACGCAGTATTTT
CASSFLGERPTDTQYF
>-|TRBJ2-1|TRBV5-1|TRBD2
TGCGCCAGCAGCCTCTCGCCGGGACTAGCGGGAGGAGGTGAGCAGTTCTTC
CASSLSPGLAGGGEQFF
>-|TRBJ1-1|TRBV6-1|-
TGTGCCAGCAGTGTCGGGGGGAACACTGAAGCTTTCTTT
CASSVGGNTEAFF
>-|TRBJ2-2|TRBV19|-
TGTGCCAGTAGTATGAGCGCGGCCGGGGAGCTGTTTTTT
CASSMSAAGELFF
>-|TRBJ2-1|TRBV7-2|TRBD2
TGTGCCAGCAGCTTAGTAACCGGGACTAGCGGGAAAAATGAGCAGTTCTTC
CASSLVTGTSGKNEQFF
>-|TRBJ1-2|TRBV2|-
TGTGCCAGCAATCCGGGACGGGTCAACTATGGCTACACCTTC
CASNPGRVNYGYTF
>-|TRBJ2-7|TRBV6-1|-
TGTGCCAGCAGTGAATTCGAGCAGTACTTC
CASSEFEQYF
>-|TRBJ2-5|TRBV11-1|TRBD2
TGTGCCAGCAGCACCCGACTAGCGGGCGGAGAGACCCAGTACTTC
CASSTRLAGGETQYF
>once|TRBJ1-1|TRBV2|-
TGTGCCAGCTCTCCGGGGAAAGGGACTGAAGCTTTCTTT
CASSPGKGTEAFF
>-|TRBJ2-7|TRBV10-3|TRBD2
TGTGCCATTCTGAATGGGCTAGCGGACTACGAGCAGTACTTC
CAILNGLADYEQYF
>-|TRBJ1-2|TRBV4-3|TRBD1
TGCGCCAGCAGCCAGGGACAGGCTAACTATGGCTACACCTTC
CASSQGQANYGYTF
>-|TRBJ2-5|TRBV5-6|TRBD1
TGTGCCAGCAGCCGCCCACAGGGGGCGGGAGAGACCCAGTACTTC
CASSRPQGAGETQYF
>-|TRBJ2-2|TRBV6-6|TRBD2
TGTGCCAGCAGCCTCCGGGGGGGACGGAACACCGGGGAGCTGTTTTTT
CASSLRGGRNTGELFF
>-|TRBJ2-3|TRBV28|TRBD2
TGTGCCAGCAGGCCAAGACTAGCGCGGGGCACAGATACGCAGTATTTT
CASRPRLARGTDTQYF
>-|TRBJ2-3|TRBV18|-
TGTGCCAGCTCGCCCACAGATACGCAGTATTTT
CASSPTDTQYF
>-|TRBJ2-7|TRBV29-1|-
TGCAGCGTTGAAAGTGACAGCTCCTACGAGCAGTACTTC
CSVESDSSYEQYF
>-|TRBJ2-4|TRBV2|TRBD2
TGTGCCAGCAGCTTAGCGGGATCAGGGGACATTCAGTACTTC
CASSLAGSGDIQYF
>-|TRBJ2-2|TRBV25-1|TRBD2
TGTGCCAGCAGTGATAGCGGGAGGGCCACCGGGGAGCTGTTTTTT
CASSDSGRATGELFF
>-|TRBJ2-3|TRBV10-3|-
TGTGCCATCAGCCAAGGACTGGCTCCAGATACGCAGTATTTT
CAISQGLAPDTQYF
>-|TRBJ1-1|TRBV5-1|-
TGCGCCAGCAGCTTGGGCACTGAAGCTTTCTTT
CASSLGTEAFF
>-|TRBJ2-5|TRBV5-1|-
TGCGCCAGCAGCTTGCACGGGCAAGAGACCCAGTACTTC
CASSLHGQETQYF
>-|TRBJ1-2|TRBV5-6|-
TGTGCCAGCAGCTTGGGAGACAGCGTTCTGGTCTACACCTTC
CASSLGDSVLVYTF
>-|TRBJ2-7|TRBV2|-
TGTGCCAGCAGTGCTGGGACCTATTTCTACGAGCAGTACTTC
CASSAGTYFYEQYF
>-|TRBJ2-5|TRBV15|TRBD2
TGTGCCACCAGCAGAGAAGCGGGAAGCGAGACCCAGTACTTC
CATSREAGSETQYF
>-|TRBJ1-2|TRBV2|-
TGTGCCAGCAGTGACGGGCAGAGGGGCTACACCTTC
CASSDGQRGYTF
>-|TRBJ2-5|TRBV6-5|TRBD2
TGTGCCAGCGGAAGTAGCGGGTACCAAGAGACCCAGTACTTC
CASGSSGYQETQYF
>-|TRBJ1-1|TRBV11-2|-
TGTGCCAGCAGCATACAGGGACACATGAACACTGAAGCTTTCTTT
CASSIQGHMNTEAFF
>-|TRBJ2-2|TRBV6-8|-
TGTGCCAGCACACGGAGACTAGTATTCACCGGGGAGCTGTTTTTT
CASTRRLVFTGELFF
>-|TRBJ2-1|TRBV7-2|TRBD2
TGTGCCAGCAGCTTAGGGACTAGCGGGAGCAATGAGCAGTTCTTC
CASSLGTSGSNEQFF
>-|TRBJ1-5|TRBV6-1|-
TGTGCCAGCAGTGAAGAATTCGGGGAGCCCCAGCATTTT
CASSEEFGEPQHF
>-|TRBJ1-1|TRBV29-1|TRBD1
TGCAGCGTTGAGTTGGGACAGGGGAACACTGAAGCTTTCTTT
CSVELGQGNTEAFF
>-|TRBJ2-7|TRBV23-1|TRBD1
TGCGCCAGCAGTCGGGACAGCTCCTACGAGCAGTACTTC
CASSRDSSYEQYF
>few|TRBJ2-2|TRBV7-3|-
TGTGCCAGCAGCTTAGGGACTAACACCGGGGAGCTGTTTTTT
CASSLGTNTGELFF
>-|TRBJ1-3|TRBV27|-
TGTGCCAGCAGTCCTCGCGACAGTTCTGGAAACACCATATATTTT
CASSPRDSSGNTIYF
>-|TRBJ2-3|TRBV5-1|-
TGCGCCAGCAGCTTTACGACAGATACGCAGTATTTT
CASSFTTDTQYF